This T cell receptor (beta chain) is from a study of regulatory T cells in long-lasting Graves disease. Broader study findings: For persistent Graves' patients, TCR diversity was lower than for newly diagnosed ones.

Of note for this clonotype: Its antigen is not known.

CDR3-region Arm-PCR and iRepertoire HTBI primers produced the TCR beta libraries. One entry per CDR3 protein results from TCRdb running MiXCR on the multiplex PCR reads. The sample shows around 320,000 distinct CDR3 sequences, 16% of them seen only once. The time point: newly diagnosed GD, antithyroid drugs for less than 3 months. PBMCs provided the RNA from which the TCR library was made. Recruitment took place at an endocrinology department in Xi'an, China. Another study also made use of these data, one on T cells in Graves' hyperthyroidism and ophthalmopathy.

This clonotype originated in a man aged 40-55 years with Graves disease. The specimen was peripheral blood mononuclear cells (PBMCs), collected at new diagnosis, from a patient treated with antithyroid drugs.

The CDR3, as DNA: TGTGCCAGCAGTTTCTCTCGACAGGGGGAGGATGGCTACACCTTC. The encoded protein is CASSFSRQGEDGYTF. This rearrangement joins TRBV12-3 or TRBV12-4 to TRBJ1-2; 9 bases line up with TRBD1. After removal of 3 bases from V and 6 bases from J, the junction contained 8 bases not matched to a gene. This CDR3 is built from 15 residues.